The entry below gives a single TCR beta chain sequence along with its context. Its antigen is not identified. These data come from a study of PD-1 blockade in classical Hodgkin lymphoma. Whole-study context: Intravenous delivery of nivolumab at 3 mg/kg to patients occurred every 2 weeks. Broader study findings: TCR diversity rose significantly by C4D1 in CD4+ but not CD8+ cells. Reported baseline diversity: healthy donors highest, relapsed/refractory patients lowest.

J lost 9 bases, V lost 2 bases, and 9 bases had no gene match. Germline assignment: CDR1 GTSNPN and CDR2 SVGIG (reference sequence). CDR3 length equals 15 residues. Data came from immunoSEQ multiplex PCR; TCRdb stores just in-frame clones and leaves some out. Of tens of thousands of clones listed, approximately 85% are singletons. Time point: cycle 4 day 1 (C4D1), after six to seven weeks of nivolumab. Relapses following autologous stem cell transplantation were seen in all patients, with brentuximab vedotin exposure varying. CD4+ T cells were purified from thawed PBMCs by magnetic negative selection. Patients' outcomes at their best amounted to complete response, partial response or progressive disease.

V is TRBV30 and J is TRBJ2-4; 11 bases map to TRBD2. This TCR derives from a human donor with classical Hodgkin lymphoma. The sample in question was CD4+ T cells from blood, obtained before the fourth cycle of nivolumab. CDR3 amino acids: CAWSSVSGRDSIQYF. The CDR3 DNA sequence: TGTGCCTGGAGTAGCGTTAGCGGGAGGGATTCCATTCAGTACTTC.